These 27 T cell receptor beta chains were all obtained from the same sample, sequenced in a study of T cell repertoires and HLA-DP antigens. These receptors lack a known antigen. Generated by immunoSEQ multiplex PCR, the TCRdb table keeps only in-frame clones and is missing some. The sample has about 110,000 clones; over 90% are singletons. Specimen: CD4+ T cells from PBMCs. All receptors derive from a woman aged 18-29 years in good health and CMV-seronegative.

The DNA for the CDR3 is TGCAGCGTTGAAGGTTCCAGGGTATCCGGGGAGCTGTTTTTT. As protein: CSVEGSRVSGELFF. The chain has TRBV29-1 and TRBJ2-2; TRBD1 is a possible D gene (5 bases). The CDR3 length is 14 residues. CDR1 and CDR2 from the germline V gene are SQVTM and ANQGSEA. V lost 1 base and J 6 bases, leaving 12 bases between the germline ends.

This clone appeared a single time. The chain employs TRBV1 and TRBJ1-3. TRBV1 is designated a pseudogene. The CDR3 contains 16 residues. In DNA form, the CDR3 reads TGCACCAGCAGCCAAGATATCCTCATCTCTGGAAACACCATATATTTT. Translated, it gives CTSSQDILISGNTIYF.

The chain recombines TRBV5-8 with TRBJ2-3; D is unresolved. The CDR3 runs 16 residues. Germline loops: CDR1 SGHTS, CDR2 YDEGEE. Trimming took off 0 bases at V and 3 bases at J, with 14 bases between the two ends. Here the CDR3 reads CASSLGPTRLTDTQYF. In DNA form, the CDR3 reads TGTGCCAGCAGCTTGGGTCCGACTCGATTAACAGATACGCAGTATTTT.

This chain uses TRBV7-3 with TRBJ2-1; D may be TRBD2 (6 bases). CDR1 SGHTA and CDR2 FQGTGA come from the germline V gene. V dropped 5 bases and J dropped 0 bases, with 14 bases sitting between them. CDR3 size: 16 residues. The CDR3 nucleotides read TGTGCCAGCAGCCATCTAGGGAGGAGCTCCTACAATGAGCAGTTCTTC. This encodes CASSHLGRSSYNEQFF.

This clone appeared a single time. This CDR3 is also generated by other DNA sequences in the sample. The chain carries TRBV9 and TRBJ1-5; TRBD1 aligns across 10 bases. Trimming at V came to 0 bases and at J to 4 bases, leaving 1 base not matched to a gene. The length of the CDR3 is 15 residues. Germline values: CDR1 SGDLS, CDR2 YYNGEE. The DNA for the CDR3 is TGTGCCAGCAGCGTAGGGGGACAGGGGAATCAGCCCCAGCATTTT. Amino acids: CASSVGGQGNQPQHF.

V and J are TRBV28 and TRBJ2-2, with D perhaps matching TRBD1 or TRBD2 (5 bases each). This CDR3 is 15 amino acids long. CDR1 is MDHEN and CDR2 is SYDVKM in the germline V gene. V was shortened by 5 bases and J by 0 bases, with 10 bases between the two germline ends. In DNA form, the CDR3 reads TGTGCCAGCAGTCAGAGGGGTACGAACACCGGGGAGCTGTTTTTT. Translated, it gives CASSQRGTNTGELFF.

CDR3 sequence reads: CASSDDFNSPLHF. In nucleotides, the CDR3 is TGTGCCAGCAGTGACGACTTTAATTCACCCCTCCACTTT. The chain recombines TRBV2 with TRBJ1-6; no reliable D call. V shed 3 bases and J shed 6 bases, with 6 bases lying between them. Germline values: CDR1 SNHLY, CDR2 FYNNEI. The CDR3 has 13 residues.

The chain has TRBV7-2 and TRBJ1-1; D gene uncertain. The CDR3 has 14 residues. Trimming removed 4 bases at V and 4 bases at J, with 13 bases between. The germline V gene has CDR1 SGHTA and CDR2 FQGNSA. For the CDR3, the DNA is TGTGCCAGCAGCTCTCCCCTATCCAGCACTGAAGCTTTCTTT. Amino acids: CASSSPLSSTEAFF.

This clone occurred a few times. J is TRBJ1-1 and V is TRBV7-9, with TRBD1 as a possible D gene (5 bases). The CDR3 contains 14 residues. V lost 3 bases to trimming and J lost 0 bases, with 8 bases between them. Germline CDR1 and CDR2: SEHNR and FQNEAQ (reference sequence). The CDR3 region has the DNA TGTGCCAGCAGCTTGGGACTTTTGAACACTGAAGCTTTCTTT. Translated: CASSLGLLNTEAFF.

The chain is built from TRBV4-1 and TRBJ1-2, with TRBD1 identical over 11 bases. CDR1 is MGHRA and CDR2 is YSYEKL in the germline V gene. Trimming cost V 5 bases and J 14 bases; bases outside gene matches: 16. This CDR3 comprises 15 residues. CDR3 region: CASSFSRRDRGARTF. CDR3 coding DNA: TGCGCCAGCAGCTTTTCCCGCCGGGACAGGGGGGCGAGGACCTTC.

CDR3 loop: CASSQGHETQYF. In DNA, the CDR3 is TGTGCCAGCTCACAGGGTCACGAGACCCAGTACTTC. V gene TRBV28 combines with J gene TRBJ2-5, with D possibly TRBD1 on 6 matching bases. The CDR3 consists of 12 residues. V was clipped by 8 bases and J by 5 bases, with 12 bases between them. Germline V gives CDR1 MDHEN, CDR2 SYDVKM. The full variable domain, rest sourced from reference TRBV28 and TRBJ2-5, is DVKVTQSSRYLVKRTGEKVFLECVQDMDHENMFWYRQDPGLGLRLIYFSYDVKMKEKGDIPEGYSVSREKKERFSLILESASTNQTSMYLCASSQGHETQYFGPGTRLLVL.

V is TRBV6-1 and J is TRBJ1-1, with D unresolved. The CDR3 sequence is 13 residues long. Germline V lookup: CDR1 MNHNS, CDR2 SASEGT. V gave up 7 bases and J gave up 1 base, with 10 bases separating them. The chain's CDR3 is CASNFNSNTEAFF. The CDR3 region has the DNA TGTGCCAGCAATTTCAATTCGAACACTGAAGCTTTCTTT.

The chain combines TRBV28 with TRBJ1-3, with TRBD1 identical over 10 bases. CDR1 is MDHEN and CDR2 is SYDVKM in the germline V gene. CDR3 length: 16 residues. V was clipped by 4 bases and J by 4 bases; unmatched bases: 7. The CDR3 region has the DNA TGTGCCAGCAGTTCGACAGGGGGCGCATCGGGAAACACCATATATTTT. Protein sequence: CASSSTGGASGNTIYF.

This chain connects TRBV5-4 to TRBJ2-2; no reliable D call. Looked up from germline, CDR1 is SGHNT and CDR2 is YYREEE (reference sequence). Trimming took 1 base from V and 6 from J, leaving 7 bases between them. The CDR3 has 13 amino acids. The chain's CDR3 is CASSLRVAGELFF. The CDR3 DNA reads TGTGCCAGCAGCTTGCGGGTAGCCGGGGAGCTGTTTTTT.

The chain couples TRBV27 to TRBJ2-7; 11 nucleotides match TRBD2. The CDR3 runs to 16 residues. Trimming cost V 4 bases and J 2 bases; bases outside gene matches: 7. Germline CDR1 and CDR2: MNHEY and SMNVEV (reference sequence). In nucleotides, the CDR3 is TGTGCCAGCAGTTCTAACTTACTAGCGGGAGCCTACGAGCAGTACTTC. As protein: CASSSNLLAGAYEQYF.

The chain carries TRBV19 and TRBJ1-5; no firm D call. The germline V gene encodes CDR1 LNHDA and CDR2 SQIVND (reference sequence). Deletions cut 6 bases from V and 15 bases from J, with 15 bases between. The CDR3 runs 11 residues. DNA for the CDR3: TGTGCCAGTAGCTCGAGCCGCCTAAGGCATTTT. It is translated as CASSSSRLRHF. The full variable domain, completed using reference TRBV19 and TRBJ1-5, is DGGITQSPKYLFRKEGQNVTLSCEQNLNHDAMYWYRQDPGQGLRLIYYSQIVNDFQKGDIAEGYSVSREKKESFPLTVTSAQKNPTAFYLCASSSSRLRHFGDGTRLSIL.

This chain joins TRBV29-1 and TRBJ1-1, with D possibly TRBD1 on 5 matching bases. V lost 0 bases and J lost 6, with 8 bases in between. Per germline, CDR1 SQVTM and CDR2 ANQGSEA. This CDR3 is 12 amino acids long. The CDR3 DNA reads as TGCAGCGTTGAAGAGGGGGGTTCTGAAGCTTTCTTT. Its protein is CSVEEGGSEAFF. The full variable domain, its missing parts supplied by reference TRBV29-1 and TRBJ1-1, is SAVISQKPSRDICQRGTSLTIQCQVDSQVTMMFWYRQQPGQSLTLIATANQGSEATYESGFVIDKFPISRPNLTFSTLTVSNMSPEDSSIYLCSVEEGGSEAFFGQGTRLTVV.

Here the CDR3 reads CAISARQEDGPQHF. CDR3 DNA: TGTGCCATCAGTGCCAGACAGGAGGATGGGCCCCAGCATTTT. This chain links TRBV10-3 with TRBJ1-5; possible D gene TRBD1, 6 bases. Germline V CDR1 and CDR2: ENHRY, SYGVKD. Trimming stripped 4 bases from V and 9 bases from J, with 16 bases between. This CDR3 is 14 amino acids long.

CDR3 loop: CASSLTLGVKRAYEQYF. As DNA, the CDR3 is TGTGCCAGCAGCTTAACTCTCGGGGTCAAGCGGGCATACGAGCAGTACTTC. This chain joins TRBV7-8 and TRBJ2-7; TRBD2 might be the D (6 bases). The V and J ends lost 2 bases and 4 bases respectively, with 21 bases between them. The length of the CDR3 is 17 residues. The germline CDR1 and CDR2 sequences are SGHVS and FQNEAQ.

The gene calls are TRBV5-4 and TRBJ1-1, with 8 bases lining up with TRBD1. The CDR3 is 17 amino acids. Germline CDR1 and CDR2: SGHNT and YYREEE (reference sequence). The V gene end was trimmed by 5 bases and the J gene end by 0 bases; junction bases not matched to a gene: 12. The CDR3 spells CASRRRQGPMMNTEAFF. In DNA, the CDR3 is TGTGCCAGCAGGAGACGACAGGGGCCGATGATGAACACTGAAGCTTTCTTT.

The sample holds a few counts of this clone. The CDR3 here is CASSPTGGFVTEAFF. The CDR3, as DNA: TGTGCCAGCTCACCGACAGGGGGTTTTGTCACTGAAGCTTTCTTT. V is TRBV18 and J is TRBJ1-1; 9 bases are shared with TRBD1. This CDR3 has 15 residues. V dropped 3 bases and J dropped 4; count of bases not matched to a gene: 6. Germline V gene sequence: CDR1 KGHSH, CDR2 LQKENI.

This clone was seen only a few times. The chain joins TRBV7-8 to TRBJ1-4; tentatively, D is TRBD1 (5 bases). Germline V CDR1 and CDR2: SGHVS, FQNEAQ. There are 14 residues in the CDR3. Trimming pared 11 bases from V and 8 bases from J, leaving 21 bases between. CDR3 loop: CAAAPEGRREKLFF. CDR3 coding DNA: TGTGCCGCAGCCCCCGAGGGGCGCCGGGAAAAACTGTTTTTT. Looking up the rest from reference TRBV7-8 and TRBJ1-4 gives the full variable domain: GAGVSQSPRYKVAKRGQDVALRCDPISGHVSLFWYQQALGQGPEFLTYFQNEAQLDKSGLPSDRFFAERPEGSVSTLKIQRTQQEDSAVYLCAAAPEGRREKLFFGSGTQLSVL.

The chain combines TRBV18 with TRBJ1-2; D possibly corresponds to TRBD1 (6 bases). The CDR3 contains 15 residues. Germline lookup yields CDR1 KGHSH and CDR2 LQKENI. V was pared by 3 bases and J by 3 bases, with 14 bases between. CDR3 DNA sequence: TGTGCCAGCTCACCCTCTCGGGGGGCGGACTATGGCTACACCTTC. This codes for CASSPSRGADYGYTF.

This sequence joins TRBV7-2 and TRBJ1-1; TRBD1 might be the D (5 bases). CDR1 is SGHTA, CDR2 FQGNSA, per germline. This CDR3 region has 15 residues. V lost 3 bases, J lost 4 bases, and 15 bases lay in between. This CDR3 reads CASSFPQDRGTEAFF. CDR3 DNA sequence: TGTGCCAGCAGCTTCCCACAGGATAGGGGCACTGAAGCTTTCTTT. Variable domain in full (rest from reference TRBV7-2 and TRBJ1-1): GAGVSQSPSNKVTEKGKDVELRCDPISGHTALYWYRQSLGQGLEFLIYFQGNSAPDKSGLPSDRFSAERTGGSVSTLTIQRTQQEDSAVYLCASSFPQDRGTEAFFGQGTRLTVV.

The gene calls are TRBV14 and TRBJ1-2; 8 bases align to TRBD1. The junction had 5 bases not matched to a gene; V was cut back by 0 bases and J by 5 bases. Germline CDR1 is SGHDN and CDR2 is FVKESK. The CDR3 runs 15 residues. CDR3 amino acids: CASSQDRTGIYGYTF. CDR3 sequence (DNA): TGTGCCAGCAGCCAAGATAGGACAGGGATTTATGGCTACACCTTC.

This sequence joins TRBV2 and TRBJ1-5; 9 bases align to TRBD1. The CDR3 covers 14 residues. Looked up from germline, CDR1 is SNHLY and CDR2 is FYNNEI. Trimming took 6 bases from V and 4 from J; bases not matched to a gene: 4. Here the CDR3 reads CASSGQGRNQPQHF. The DNA for the CDR3 is TGTGCCAGCAGCGGACAGGGGCGTAATCAGCCCCAGCATTTT.

The chain employs TRBV15 and TRBJ2-3; 9 bases align to TRBD2. CDR1 LNHNV and CDR2 YYDKDF come from the germline V gene (reference sequence). V dropped 3 bases and J dropped 2; count of bases not matched to a gene: 15. This CDR3 is 19 amino acids long. Written as DNA, the CDR3 is TGTGCCACCAGCAGGGCGGTTGGAGGACTAGCGCTACTCACAGATACGCAGTATTTT. Its protein is CATSRAVGGLALLTDTQYF.